This passage covers 16 T cell receptor beta chains from one sample sequenced in a study of blood T cells in healthy people across ages (dated by TCRdb to about 2015). Receptors were amplified or captured by 5' RACE. The instrument given in TCRdb is Illumina HiSeq 2500. A second PCR of 7 to 11 cycles was performed with a sample-barcoded 5' primer and a J-beta primer mix. TCRdb itself trimmed the public reads at Q25 with fastp, ran MiXCR and retained productive beta chains. Entries that share a CDR3 protein sequence are merged under the most common genes and DNA. Counted in this sample were hundreds of thousands of distinct CDR3 sequences; approximately 48% of them appeared once. The top ten clones comprise about a fifth of the sample. Sequencing used blood. These receptor sequences come from a man in his fifties or sixties in good health.

The V and J genes are TRBV5-5 and TRBJ2-5; 7 bases are shared with TRBD1. Germline V gene sequence: CDR1 SGHKS, CDR2 YYEKEE (reference sequence). V shed 4 bases, J shed 5 bases, and the junction held 17 bases outside the gene matches. The CDR3 contains 17 residues. The CDR3 DNA sequence: TGTGCCAGCAGCCCCTCGTTGGAGACAGGGTTTTACGAGACCCAGTACTTC. This sequence encodes CASSPSLETGFYETQYF.

This clonotype was recorded many times. Here the CDR3 reads CSASFWDREFTDTQYF. CDR3 nucleotides: TGCAGTGCTAGTTTTTGGGACAGAGAATTCACAGATACGCAGTATTTT. V and J are TRBV20-1 and TRBJ2-3; 7 bases match TRBD1. Germline assignment: CDR1 DFQATT and CDR2 SNEGSKA (reference sequence). V lost 3 bases and J lost 2; bases outside the gene matches: 11. The length of the CDR3 is 16 residues.

This clonotype was detected ten times or more. The rearrangement links TRBV29-1 to TRBJ2-1, with TRBD2 identical over 8 bases. Losses at the gene ends were 6 bases for V and 8 bases for J; bases not matched to a gene: 6. This CDR3 has 12 residues. Germline CDR1 SQVTM, CDR2 ANQGSEA. The CDR3 sequence is CSVKTSVDEQFF. CDR3 bases: TGCAGCGTGAAGACTAGCGTCGATGAGCAGTTCTTC.

This CDR3 is CASSHQGNWPPYEQYF. The CDR3 DNA follows: TGTGCCAGCAGCCATCAGGGGAATTGGCCCCCCTACGAGCAGTACTTC. This chain connects TRBV14 to TRBJ2-7, with D possibly TRBD1 on 6 matching bases. Germline V gene sequence: CDR1 SGHDN, CDR2 FVKESK. This CDR3 contains 16 residues. The V end was cut by 3 bases, the J end by 2 bases, with 17 bases between.

V and J are TRBV7-9 and TRBJ2-7; D might be TRBD1 (6 bases). Germline lookup yields CDR1 SEHNR and CDR2 FQNEAQ (reference sequence). The CDR3 has 14 amino acids. V was cut by 4 bases and J by 3 bases, with 13 bases left in between. The CDR3 reads CASSSGTTIYEQYF. For the CDR3, the DNA is TGTGCCAGCAGCTCCGGGACAACTATCTACGAGCAGTACTTC.

A few counts support this clonotype. The V gene is TRBV6-2 or TRBV6-3, the J gene TRBJ2-6; D is undetermined. Germline CDR1 MNHEY, CDR2 SVGEGT. V was clipped by 2 bases and J by 0 bases, with 5 bases between them. This CDR3 has 15 residues. This chain's CDR3 is CASSYIDSGANVLTF. The CDR3 DNA is TGTGCCAGCAGTTACATAGACTCTGGGGCCAACGTCCTGACTTTC.

This clonotype was detected a few times. This chain joins TRBV12-3 or TRBV12-4 and TRBJ2-7; tentative D call: TRBD2 (6 bases). Trimming removed 6 bases at V and 3 bases at J, with 9 bases between. CDR3 length: 12 residues. For the CDR3, the DNA is TGTGCCAGCAGGGGACTCGACTACGAGCAGTACTTC. This translates into CASRGLDYEQYF.

This clonotype was seen ten or more times. The genes are TRBV7-2 and TRBJ2-3, with D hard to call. CDR3 length: 11 amino acids. The V end lost 1 base, the J end lost 8 bases, and 4 bases lay between the germline ends. Germline CDR1 and CDR2: SGHTA and FQGNSA. The CDR3 DNA reads TGTGCCAGCAGCTTAGTTGGTACGCAGTATTTT. As protein: CASSLVGTQYF.

This chain connects TRBV20-1 to TRBJ2-4; TRBD1 aligns across 8 bases. Looked up from germline, CDR1 is DFQATT and CDR2 is SNEGSKA (reference sequence). Germline trimming cut 1 base from V and 2 bases from J; bases unmatched to any gene: 13. The CDR3 loop spans 18 amino acids. The CDR3, as DNA: TGCAGTGCTAGAGGCCGCGACCGGGACAGGATTTCCAAAAACATTCAGTACTTC. This gives the protein CSARGRDRDRISKNIQYF.

The J gene is TRBJ2-2, the V gene TRBV20-1; 7 bases fit TRBD1. The junction had 13 bases not matched to a gene; V was cut back by 0 bases and J by 6 bases. This CDR3 spans 17 amino acids. Germline V gene sequence: CDR1 DFQATT, CDR2 SNEGSKA (reference sequence). CDR3 bases: TGCAGTGCTAGAGATTCGACAGGGTATAAGGTTGCCGGGGAGCTGTTTTTT. Translating gives CSARDSTGYKVAGELFF.

The chain couples TRBV6-5 to TRBJ1-1; perhaps TRBD1 as D (6 bases). The CDR3 runs to 14 residues. V lost 7 bases, J lost 0 bases, and 12 bases lay in between. The germline gives CDR1 MNHEY, CDR2 SVGAGI. CDR3 protein: CASNPGDLNTEAFF. The CDR3 DNA follows: TGTGCCAGCAACCCAGGGGACCTGAACACTGAAGCTTTCTTT.

The chain links TRBV7-9 to TRBJ2-5; D is tentatively TRBD1 or TRBD2 (5 bases each). V was shortened by 2 bases and J by 7 bases, with 20 bases between the two germline ends. This CDR3 has 16 amino acids. The germline CDR1 and CDR2 sequences are SEHNR and FQNEAQ (reference sequence). DNA of the CDR3: TGTGCCAGCAGCTTAATTCTTGCAACGGGGACGGGGACCCAGTACTTC. Amino acids: CASSLILATGTGTQYF. The full variable domain, its missing parts supplied by reference TRBV7-9 and TRBJ2-5, is DTGVSQNPRHKITKRGQNVTFRCDPISEHNRLYWYRQTLGQGPEFLTYFQNEAQLEKSRLLSDRFSAERPKGSFSTLEIQRTEQGDSAMYLCASSLILATGTGTQYFGPGTRLLVL.

Written as DNA, the CDR3 is TGTGCCAGCAGTGAGGGACAGGGAGTAACCATTCAGTACTTC. It yields the protein CASSEGQGVTIQYF. V and J are TRBV2 and TRBJ2-4; 9 bases are shared with TRBD1. The germline V gene encodes CDR1 SNHLY and CDR2 FYNNEI. The CDR3 length is 14 residues. The junction had 6 bases not matched to a gene; V was cut back by 3 bases and J by 9 bases.

The chain is built from TRBV7-2 and TRBJ1-6; 9 bases are a match to TRBD1. J gave up 7 bases and V 5 bases, and 6 bases lay outside the gene matches. Germline CDR1 and CDR2: SGHTA and FQGNSA. The CDR3 is 15 amino acids. CDR3 bases: TGTGCCAGCAGCGCCAGGGACAGGGTGAATTCACCCCTCCACTTT. Its translation: CASSARDRVNSPLHF.

This clonotype was recorded a few times. The chain carries TRBV3-1 and TRBJ1-2, with 7 nucleotides matching TRBD1. CDR3 length: 15 amino acids. Germline V gives CDR1 LGHDT, CDR2 YNNKEL (reference sequence). V shed 5 bases, J shed 8 bases, and the junction held 14 bases outside the gene matches. CDR3 sequence (DNA): TGTGCCAGCAGCACAGCCGGGACAGCCGAAAGGGGCTACACCTTC. It translates to CASSTAGTAERGYTF.

This clonotype showed up just a few times. V gene TRBV6-1 combines with J gene TRBJ2-1; D not certain. This CDR3 is 14 amino acids long. Trimming removed 1 base at V and 0 bases at J, with 4 bases between. The germline CDR1 and CDR2 sequences are MNHNS and SASEGT. The CDR3 DNA reads TGTGCCAGCAGTGAAGATAACTCCTACAATGAGCAGTTCTTC. This codes for CASSEDNSYNEQFF.